The clone carrying this T cell receptor (beta chain) occurred many times. The CDR3 totals 13 residues. CDR1 and CDR2 from the germline V gene are SGHVS and FNYEAQ. Trimming pared 3 bases from V and 1 base from J, leaving 6 bases between. TCRdb fed the 5' RACE reads into MiXCR, producing one record per CDR3 protein. The repertoire holds about 72,000 distinct CDR3 sequences, with roughly 9.1% as singletons. The data belong to a study of early T cells in non-severe SARS-CoV-2 infection. This TCR was recovered from an adult who was a healthcare worker with PCR-confirmed SARS-CoV-2 infection or an uninfected control (not recorded which). Sequenced material: whole blood, taken at baseline. V usage is TRBV7-6 and J usage is TRBJ1-1; no definite D call. The CDR3 protein is CASSFGENTEAFF. The CDR3 DNA is TGTGCCAGCAGCTTCGGGGAGAACACTGAAGCTTTCTTT.